These 21 T cell receptor beta chains were sequenced from one sample in a study of cytomegalovirus exposure and HLA in healthy donors. Profiled with immunoSEQ multiplex PCR; TCRdb holds only in-frame clones, not every one. The table shows 70,000 to 80,000 clones, with approximately 93% occurring only once. Sequencing was done on a sample of PBMCs. These receptors originate from a woman aged 18-29 years in good health and CMV-seropositive.

The chain uses TRBV5-1 and TRBJ2-7; 9 bases match TRBD1. There are 20 residues in the CDR3. With V trimmed by 0 bases and J by 3 bases, 19 bases remained unmatched. CDR1 and CDR2 (germline): SGHRS, YFSETQ. The CDR3 region is CASSLETGGRLGPLYYEQYF. CDR3 nucleotides: TGCGCCAGCAGCTTGGAGACAGGGGGTAGGTTAGGGCCCCTTTACTACGAGCAGTACTTC.

The CDR3 nucleotides read TGTGCCAGCAGCTACAGGAACACCGGGGAGCTGTTTTTT. It encodes CASSYRNTGELFF. The rearrangement uses TRBV7-2 and TRBJ2-2; no definite D call. Germline V gene sequence: CDR1 SGHTA, CDR2 FQGNSA. V shed 4 bases and J shed 1 base, with 4 bases lying between them. The CDR3 is 13 amino acids.

The V call is TRBV4-3, the J call TRBJ2-1, with D unclear. CDR3 length: 15 residues. V was trimmed by 0 bases and J by 4 bases, leaving 10 bases between them. Germline V gives CDR1 LGHNA, CDR2 YSLEER. The chain's CDR3 is CASSQDWAVYNEQFF. The CDR3 DNA reads TGCGCCAGCAGCCAAGATTGGGCAGTATACAATGAGCAGTTCTTC.

The chain is built from TRBV5-1 and TRBJ2-5, with TRBD2 identical over 14 bases. The ends lost 2 bases at V and 4 bases at J; junction bases unmatched: 7. Germline CDR1 and CDR2: SGHRS and YFSETQ. This CDR3 spans 17 amino acids. Here the CDR3 DNA reads TGCGCCAGCAGCTTTGGGACTAGCGGGAGTCTTCGAGAGACCCAGTACTTC. Translation gives CASSFGTSGSLRETQYF.

This chain connects TRBV5-1 to TRBJ2-1; 8 bases match TRBD2. V shed 5 bases, J shed 8 bases, and the junction held 12 bases outside the gene matches. The germline V gene has CDR1 SGHRS and CDR2 YFSETQ. The CDR3 runs to 15 residues. Here the CDR3 DNA reads TGCGCCAGCAGATCCGGGAGGGCCTTAGTCGATGAGCAGTTCTTC. Translated: CASRSGRALVDEQFF.

V and J are TRBV6-1 and TRBJ2-2; D unresolved. Germline V gives CDR1 MNHNS, CDR2 SASEGT. V lost 7 bases and J 2 bases, leaving 11 bases between the germline ends. The CDR3 covers 14 residues. CDR3 residues: CASISIANTGELFF. The CDR3 DNA reads TGTGCCAGCATCAGTATCGCTAACACCGGGGAGCTGTTTTTT.

This chain connects TRBV7-3 to TRBJ1-2; 8 bases are a match to TRBD1. Trimming cost V 5 bases and J 8 bases; bases outside gene matches: 7. The length of the CDR3 is 13 residues. Germline-derived CDR1 and CDR2 are SGHTA and FQGTGA. The CDR3 nucleotides read TGTGCCAGCAGCCCACAGGGGGAGGGGGGCTACACCTTC. This encodes CASSPQGEGGYTF.

The chain uses TRBV19 and TRBJ2-1, with 10 bases lining up with TRBD2. Germline V gene data show CDR1 as LNHDA and CDR2 as SQIVND (reference sequence). The CDR3 is made up of 16 amino acids. Losses at the gene ends were 2 bases for V and 7 bases for J; bases not matched to a gene: 8. The CDR3 coding sequence is TGTGCCAGTAGTATACTAGCGGGAGCCTTGAGGAATGAGCAGTTCTTC. Translation gives CASSILAGALRNEQFF.

The V and J genes are TRBV6-5 and TRBJ1-1; no reliable D call. Germline CDR1 is MNHEY and CDR2 is SVGAGI. This CDR3 comprises 15 residues. The V end was cut by 3 bases, the J end by 2 bases, with 13 bases between. CDR3 sequence reads: CASSYVEGGNTEAFF. CDR3 nucleotide sequence: TGTGCCAGCAGTTATGTGGAGGGAGGTAACACTGAAGCTTTCTTT.

This chain uses TRBV7-8 with TRBJ2-2; D is uncertain. V lost 1 base and J lost 4, with 4 bases in between. Germline assignment: CDR1 SGHVS and CDR2 FQNEAQ. The CDR3 is 13 residues long. CDR3 protein: CASSLGSTGELFF. In DNA form, the CDR3 reads TGTGCCAGCAGCTTAGGGAGCACCGGGGAGCTGTTTTTT.

This clone appeared once. The rearrangement joins TRBV18 to TRBJ2-7, with 9 bases fitting TRBD2. The CDR3 has 17 amino acids. J gave up 0 bases and V 3 bases, and 9 bases lay outside the gene matches. Germline V gene data show CDR1 as KGHSH and CDR2 as LQKENI. The CDR3 here is CASSPPLSAGGSYEQYF. CDR3 bases: TGTGCCAGCTCACCCCCCTTATCAGCGGGGGGCTCCTACGAGCAGTACTTC. Using reference TRBV18 and TRBJ2-7 for the parts outside the CDR3, the full variable domain is NAGVMQNPRHLVRRRGQEARLRCSPMKGHSHVYWYRQLPEEGLKFMVYLQKENIIDESGMPKERFSAEFPKEGPSILRIQQVVRGDSAAYFCASSPPLSAGGSYEQYFGPGTRLTVT.

CDR3 protein: CASSQDWSGGPGEQFF. CDR3 in DNA: TGCGCCAGCAGCCAAGATTGGAGCGGGGGCCCAGGGGAGCAGTTCTTC. This chain joins TRBV4-3 and TRBJ2-1, with 8 bases lining up with TRBD2. The CDR3 consists of 16 residues. Trimming cost V 0 bases and J 10 bases; bases outside gene matches: 11. Germline V gene lookup returns CDR1 LGHNA and CDR2 YSLEER.

V is TRBV7-9 and J is TRBJ1-2, with unresolved D. The CDR3 is 18 amino acids. V was pared by 5 bases and J by 0 bases, with 22 bases between. Germline V gene data show CDR1 as SEHNR and CDR2 as FQNEAQ (reference sequence). The CDR3 nucleotides read TGTGCCAGCAGCGCCATTCGTTGGGCCGCCCCCTCTAACTATGGCTACACCTTC. It translates to CASSAIRWAAPSNYGYTF.

CDR3 DNA: TGTGCCAGCAGCTCAGGACTAGCAGGCACCGGGGAGCTGTTTTTT. This translates into CASSSGLAGTGELFF. V usage is TRBV7-2 and J usage is TRBJ2-2, with TRBD2 matching over 8 bases. V shed 4 bases, J shed 4 bases, and the junction held 5 bases outside the gene matches. The CDR3 totals 15 residues. CDR1 is SGHTA, CDR2 FQGNSA, per germline.

V usage is TRBV28 and J usage is TRBJ2-7; TRBD2 is a possible D gene (5 bases). The germline V and J ends were trimmed by 6 bases and 3 bases, with 21 bases remaining between them. This CDR3 spans 16 amino acids. Germline V gives CDR1 MDHEN, CDR2 SYDVKM. CDR3 nucleotide sequence: TGTGCCAGCAGCCCGACTGCCGGGATCCTCCGCTACGAGCAGTACTTC. Protein product: CASSPTAGILRYEQYF.

The chain links TRBV19 to TRBJ2-3; 9 nucleotides align to TRBD2. Per germline, CDR1 LNHDA and CDR2 SQIVND (reference sequence). V was clipped by 3 bases and J by 6 bases; unmatched bases: 4. The CDR3 contains 14 residues. CDR3 in DNA: TGTGCCAGTAGTATCGGCGGGAGGGCTGATACGCAGTATTTT. This codes for CASSIGGRADTQYF.

This chain uses TRBV19 with TRBJ2-1; 9 bases are shared with TRBD2. The V segment lost 3 bases and the J segment 4 bases; nucleotides outside the gene matches: 4. CDR1 and CDR2 from the germline V gene are LNHDA and SQIVND (reference sequence). The CDR3 sequence is 15 residues long. DNA of the CDR3: TGTGCCAGTAGTATCATCCTAGCGGGATACAATGAGCAGTTCTTC. Translation gives CASSIILAGYNEQFF.

The V call is TRBV4-2, the J call TRBJ2-3; D gene ambiguous. Germline CDR1 reads LGHNA; CDR2 reads YNFKEQ. Trimming took 0 bases from V and 4 from J, leaving 14 bases between them. This CDR3 has 16 amino acids. The CDR3 DNA follows: TGTGCCAGCAGCCAAGACCCTAGAGGAGTTGCAGATACGCAGTATTTT. The encoded protein is CASSQDPRGVADTQYF.

The chain employs TRBV4-2 and TRBJ2-7; 8 positions match TRBD1. V dropped 1 base and J dropped 2; count of bases not matched to a gene: 4. CDR1 is LGHNA, CDR2 YNFKEQ, per germline. This CDR3 spans 15 amino acids. CDR3 bases: TGTGCCAGCAGCCAAGGACAGGGGTTCCCCTACGAGCAGTACTTC. It is translated as CASSQGQGFPYEQYF.

The chain couples TRBV5-8 to TRBJ1-4; D is ambiguous. In germline, CDR1 is SGHTS, CDR2 YDEGEE. The CDR3 consists of 12 residues. Trimming stripped 4 bases from V and 8 bases from J, with 9 bases between. For the CDR3, the DNA is TGTGCCAGCAGCCGGAGGGAGGAAAAACTGTTTTTT. Residues: CASSRREEKLFF.

This clone was seen just once. The J gene is TRBJ1-2, the V gene TRBV15; 11 bases match TRBD1. The germline CDR1 and CDR2 sequences are LNHNV and YYDKDF (reference sequence). This CDR3 region has 14 residues. With 3 bases clipped from V and 7 bases from J, the junction kept 4 bases outside the gene matches. In nucleotides, the CDR3 is TGTGCCACCAGCAGTGGACAGGGGGCTTTTGGCTACACCTTC. Its translation is CATSSGQGAFGYTF.